The present TCR beta chain was sequenced within a study of Graves' ophthalmopathy and Graves' hyperthyroidism. The germline CDR1 and CDR2 sequences are SGHKS and YYEKEE (reference sequence). The CDR3 contains 18 residues. V lost 6 bases to trimming and J lost 4 bases, with 28 bases between them. Only a few counts were recorded for this clonotype. Amplifying from RNA transcripts, the study obtained TCR beta CDR3 regions. The library came from an HTBI-primed first-round RT-PCR and a second-round multiplex PCR. TCRdb passed the multiplex PCR reads through MiXCR, listing each CDR3 protein once. The data hold over 650,000 distinct CDR3 sequences, with about 38% observed a single time.

The receptor's source is an adult man with Graves' ophthalmopathy. The rearrangement joins TRBV5-5 to TRBJ1-2, with a weak D call TRBD1 (6 bases). The sample comprised peripheral blood. The CDR3 region has the DNA TGTGCCAGCACTTTGAAGGAGTTTACGCCGGACAGCCGCTATGGCTACACCTTC. The encoded protein is CASTLKEFTPDSRYGYTF.